This record covers a single T cell receptor (beta chain). Trimming cost V 3 bases and J 0 bases; bases outside gene matches: 5. CDR3 length: 16 residues. Looked up from germline, CDR1 is MNHEY and CDR2 is SVGAGI. These data originate in a study of radiotherapy plus CTLA-4 blockade in lung cancer. The data were produced by immunoSEQ multiplex PCR, yet TCRdb's version contains in-frame clones alone and is incomplete. The sample lists around 100,000 clones; over 65% were seen once. The chain employs TRBV6-5 and TRBJ2-3, with 8 bases that match TRBD2. The clonotype originates from a human donor with non-small cell lung cancer that progressed on radiotherapy plus ipilimumab. Some clones in this sample may be carry-over from other donors' samples. Sequenced here: peripheral blood, sampled from a patient treated with radiotherapy plus ipilimumab. DNA of the CDR3: TGTGCCAGCAGTTATGGCAGCGGGGGAAGCACAGATACGCAGTATTTT. Translating it yields CASSYGSGGSTDTQYF.